The clone carrying this T cell receptor beta chain showed up just a few times. Its antigen is undetermined. V was trimmed by 0 bases and J by 5 bases, leaving 13 bases between them. Germline loops: CDR1 SEHNR, CDR2 FQNEAQ (reference sequence). The CDR3 totals 15 residues. TCRdb ran MiXCR on the 5' RACE reads and lists one entry per CDR3 protein. The sample holds around 490,000 distinct CDR3 sequences, approximately 20% seen once. The data belong to a study of identical twins. Findings and limits, study-wide: In zero-insertion analyses, partial confounding could arise from invariant MAIT and iNKT cells. Excess sharing between twins was weaker in beta out-of-frame sequences. The models gave estimates that fell short of the out-of-frame TCR alpha sharing seen in monozygotic twins.

This sample was also put to use in a study of yellow fever vaccine responses in identical twins.

The sequencing sample was made of CD4+ T cells sorted from blood. This chain uses TRBV7-9 with TRBJ1-1; D is possibly TRBD1 (5 bases). The sequence was obtained from a woman in her late teens or twenties in good health. The CDR3 DNA reads as TGTGCCAGCAGCTTAGCGTGGGGGATTTGGACTGAAGCTTTCTTT. Residues: CASSLAWGIWTEAFF.